These T cell receptor beta chains were read from a single sample in a study of T cell responses to AZD1222 COVID-19 vaccine. Sequenced by immunoSEQ multiplex PCR; TCRdb stores in-frame clones only, minus some. Among over 100,000 clones listed, roughly four fifths were seen once. The source was peripheral blood, collected on day 0 of AZD1222 vaccination. Receptor source: an adult in good health. The CDR3 runs from the conserved cysteine through the conserved F or W. The order of the fields is J gene, V gene, clone size, D gene, CDR3 DNA, CDR3 protein. D genes are given only for firm matches. Size is stated for part of the rows, as once, few or many counts, or as a class when the clone is expanded.

TRBJ1-6,TRBV5-1,-,TRBD1,TGCGCCAGCAGCTTCACCGGGACAGGTTCGGGGCGTTCACCCCTCCACTTT,CASSFTGTGSGRSPLHF
TRBJ2-7,TRBV5-4,-,-,TGTGCCAGCAGCTTGGCAGGGGCACCCTACGAGCAGTACTTC,CASSLAGAPYEQYF
TRBJ2-1,TRBV5-1,-,-,TGCGCCAGCAGCTTGTTTGCCGGGGGCGATGAGCAGTTCTTC,CASSLFAGGDEQFF
TRBJ2-3,TRBV4-3,-,TRBD2,TGCGCCAGCAGCCAAGATTCTAGCGGGAGACCTGCAGATACGCAGTATTTT,CASSQDSSGRPADTQYF
TRBJ1-2,TRBV5-1,once,-,TGCGCCAGCGGCGAACAGGGCCCTTGGGGCTACACCTTC,CASGEQGPWGYTF
TRBJ1-2,TRBV4-1,-,-,TGCGCCAGCAGCCAACCGAGGGCAGGACCTAACTATGGCTACACCTTC,CASSQPRAGPNYGYTF
TRBJ1-2,TRBV4-2,-,-,TGTGCCAGCAGCCAAGATCTCGCCGGGAGTCTCTCTAGTGGCTACACCTTC,CASSQDLAGSLSSGYTF
TRBJ1-1,TRBV7-9,-,-,TGTGCCAGCAGCTTCGGTCAGGCTAACACTGAAGCTTTCTTT,CASSFGQANTEAFF
TRBJ2-1,TRBV25-1,-,-,TGTGCCAGCAGTGAATTCTCCCTTTATAATGAGCAGTTCTTC,CASSEFSLYNEQFF
TRBJ2-7,TRBV27,-,-,TGTGCCAGCAGTGTACCCACCCGGTTGGGGGAGCAGTACTTC,CASSVPTRLGEQYF
TRBJ1-2,TRBV2,-,TRBD1,TGTGCCAGCAGTCGACCCGGACAGGGGAGATATGGCTACACCTTC,CASSRPGQGRYGYTF
TRBJ2-5,TRBV5-1,-,TRBD2,TGCGCCAGCAGGCCGGGGGGAGAATGGAGAGAGACCCAGTACTTC,CASRPGGEWRETQYF
TRBJ1-5,TRBV23-1,-,-,TGCGCCAGCAGTCCAGACCGTCTGAATCAGCCCCAGCATTTT,CASSPDRLNQPQHF
TRBJ1-5,TRBV7-2,once,TRBD1,TGTGCCAGCAGCTTAGACTCAGGGCAGGGGGCCCTTATACCCCAGCATTTT,CASSLDSGQGALIPQHF
TRBJ1-2,TRBV10-3,once,-,TGTGCCATCAGTGATGCTTCTCCTGGCTACACCTTC,CAISDASPGYTF
TRBJ2-2,TRBV6-5,-,-,TGTGCCAGCAGTTCCAGGGGTAGCCCGAACACCGGGGAGCTGTTTTTT,CASSSRGSPNTGELFF
TRBJ1-1,TRBV2,-,-,TGTGCCAGCACATACAGGGATGGCGGTGAAGCTTTCTTT,CASTYRDGGEAFF
TRBJ2-5,TRBV5-4,-,-,TGTGCCAGCAGCTTATTTCCGGGAGAGACCCAGTACTTC,CASSLFPGETQYF
TRBJ2-3,TRBV5-1,-,-,TGCGCCAGCAGCCCCCAGGGCACAGATACGCAGTATTTT,CASSPQGTDTQYF
TRBJ2-1,TRBV19,-,TRBD2,TGTGCCAGTACCCGGTGGGGGGGACTAGCGGACAATGAGCAGTTCTTC,CASTRWGGLADNEQFF
TRBJ2-1,TRBV19,-,TRBD2,TGTGCCAGTAGTACCGTCCCGGGACTAGCGGGAGTCTCCTACAATGAGCAGTTCTTC,CASSTVPGLAGVSYNEQFF
TRBJ2-7,TRBV28,many,TRBD2,TGTGCCAGCAGTCTCCTACCCCGGACTAGCGGGAGGGCCTACGAGCAGTACTTC,CASSLLPRTSGRAYEQYF
TRBJ1-1,TRBV2,-,-,TGTGCCAGCAGTGATGAGGGGATCAACACTGAAGCTTTCTTT,CASSDEGINTEAFF
TRBJ1-2,TRBV3-1/TRBV3-2,-,-,TGTGCCAGCAGCCTTTCTCTGACAGGAGACTATGGCTACACCTTC,CASSLSLTGDYGYTF
TRBJ2-1,TRBV7-6,-,TRBD2,TGTGCCAGCAGCTTAAGTGCGGCTAGCGGGGGCTACAATGAGCAGTTCTTC,CASSLSAASGGYNEQFF
TRBJ1-4,TRBV21-1,few,-,TGTGCCAGCAGCAAAGGTCCAGGGGCCGGGAATGAAAAACTGTTTTTT,CASSKGPGAGNEKLFF
TRBJ2-7,TRBV18,-,-,TGTGCCAGCTCACCCCCGGGACTCCAAACCTACGAGCAGTACTTC,CASSPPGLQTYEQYF
TRBJ1-2,TRBV6-5,-,TRBD1,TGTGCCAGCAGTCAGGACAGGGAGAACTATGGCTACACCTTC,CASSQDRENYGYTF
TRBJ2-4,TRBV2,-,TRBD1,TGTGCCAGCAGCCAAGACAGGGAAAACATTCAGTACTTC,CASSQDRENIQYF
TRBJ2-2,TRBV9,-,TRBD1,TGTGCCAGCAGCTATTCCGCCGGGCAGGGGGTCCGGGAGCTGTTTTTT,CASSYSAGQGVRELFF
TRBJ2-7,TRBV19,-,TRBD1,TGTGCCAGTAGTATCAGGGGGCAGTACGAGCAGTACTTC,CASSIRGQYEQYF